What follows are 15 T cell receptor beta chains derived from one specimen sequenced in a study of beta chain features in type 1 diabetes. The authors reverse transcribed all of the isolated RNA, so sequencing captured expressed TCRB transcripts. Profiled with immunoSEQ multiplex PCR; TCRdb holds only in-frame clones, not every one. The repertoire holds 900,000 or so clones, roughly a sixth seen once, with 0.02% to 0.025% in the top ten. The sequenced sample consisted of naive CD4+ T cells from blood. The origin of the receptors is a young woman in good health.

CDR3 amino acids: CASSYQGRGGYTF. CDR3 in DNA: TGTGCCAGCAGTTACCAGGGGAGGGGCGGCTACACCTTC. This chain uses TRBV6-5 with TRBJ1-2; weak D call: TRBD1 (6 bases). V lost 2 bases, J lost 8 bases, and 12 bases lay in between. Germline lookup yields CDR1 MNHEY and CDR2 SVGAGI. This CDR3 region has 13 residues.

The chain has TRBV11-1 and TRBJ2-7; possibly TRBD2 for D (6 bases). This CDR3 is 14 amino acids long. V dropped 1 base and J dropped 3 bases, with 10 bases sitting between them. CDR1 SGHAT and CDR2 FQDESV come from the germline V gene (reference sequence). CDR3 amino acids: CASSLEQGLYEQYF. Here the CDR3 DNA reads TGTGCCAGCAGCTTAGAGCAGGGACTCTACGAGCAGTACTTC.

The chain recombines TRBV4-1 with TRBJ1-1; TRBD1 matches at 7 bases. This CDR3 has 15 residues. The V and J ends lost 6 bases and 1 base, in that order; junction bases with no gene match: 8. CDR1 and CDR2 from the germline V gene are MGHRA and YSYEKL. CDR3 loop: CASRGHRGRNTEAFF. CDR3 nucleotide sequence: TGCGCCAGCAGGGGCCACAGGGGAAGGAACACTGAAGCTTTCTTT.

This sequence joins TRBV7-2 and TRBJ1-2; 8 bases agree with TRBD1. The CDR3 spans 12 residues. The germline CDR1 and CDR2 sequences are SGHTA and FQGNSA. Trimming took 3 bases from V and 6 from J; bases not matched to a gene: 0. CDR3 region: CASSLDRDGYTF. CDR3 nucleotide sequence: TGTGCCAGCAGCTTGGACAGGGATGGCTACACCTTC.

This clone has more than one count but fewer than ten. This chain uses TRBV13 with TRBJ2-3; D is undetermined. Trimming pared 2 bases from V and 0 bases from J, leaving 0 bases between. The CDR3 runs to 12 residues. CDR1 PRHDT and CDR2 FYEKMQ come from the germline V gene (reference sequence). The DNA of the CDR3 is TGTGCCAGCAGCTTAAGCACAGATACGCAGTATTTT. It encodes CASSLSTDTQYF.

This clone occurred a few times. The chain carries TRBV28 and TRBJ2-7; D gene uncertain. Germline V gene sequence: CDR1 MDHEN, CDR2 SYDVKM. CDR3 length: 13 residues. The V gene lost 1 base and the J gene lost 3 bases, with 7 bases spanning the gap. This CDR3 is CASSLSLRYEQYF. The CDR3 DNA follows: TGTGCCAGCAGTTTATCTCTACGCTACGAGCAGTACTTC. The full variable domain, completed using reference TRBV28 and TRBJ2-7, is DVKVTQSSRYLVKRTGEKVFLECVQDMDHENMFWYRQDPGLGLRLIYFSYDVKMKEKGDIPEGYSVSREKKERFSLILESASTNQTSMYLCASSLSLRYEQYFGPGTRLTVT.

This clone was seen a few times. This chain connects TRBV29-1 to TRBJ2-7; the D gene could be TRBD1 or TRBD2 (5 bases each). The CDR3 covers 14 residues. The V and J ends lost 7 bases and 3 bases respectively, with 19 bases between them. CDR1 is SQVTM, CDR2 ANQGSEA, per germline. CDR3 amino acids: CSAAGLGALYEQYF. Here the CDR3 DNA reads TGCAGCGCCGCGGGTTTAGGGGCACTCTACGAGCAGTACTTC.

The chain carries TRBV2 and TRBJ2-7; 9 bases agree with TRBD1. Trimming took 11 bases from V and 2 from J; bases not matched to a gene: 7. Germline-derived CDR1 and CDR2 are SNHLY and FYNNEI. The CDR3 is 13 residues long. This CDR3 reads CAGGGTGPYEQYF. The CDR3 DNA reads TGTGCCGGAGGGGGGACAGGGCCCTACGAGCAGTACTTC.

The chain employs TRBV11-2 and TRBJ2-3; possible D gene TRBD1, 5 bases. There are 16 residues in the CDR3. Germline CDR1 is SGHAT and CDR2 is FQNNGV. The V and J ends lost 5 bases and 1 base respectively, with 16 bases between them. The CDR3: CASSHWATERTDTQYF. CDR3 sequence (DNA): TGTGCCAGCAGCCATTGGGCGACAGAACGCACAGATACGCAGTATTTT.

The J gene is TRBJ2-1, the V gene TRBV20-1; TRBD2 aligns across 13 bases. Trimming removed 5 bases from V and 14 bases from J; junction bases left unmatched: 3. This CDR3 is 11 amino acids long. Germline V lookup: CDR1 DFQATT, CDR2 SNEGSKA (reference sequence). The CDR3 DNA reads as TGCAGTGCTGGACTAGCGGGAGTGGAGTTCTTC. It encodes CSAGLAGVEFF.

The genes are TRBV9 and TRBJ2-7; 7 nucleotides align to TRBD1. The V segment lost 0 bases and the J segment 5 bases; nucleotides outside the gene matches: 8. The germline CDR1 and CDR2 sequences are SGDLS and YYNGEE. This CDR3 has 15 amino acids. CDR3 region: CASSVAPTTGNEQYF. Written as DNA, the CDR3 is TGTGCCAGCAGCGTAGCCCCAACGACAGGGAACGAGCAGTACTTC.

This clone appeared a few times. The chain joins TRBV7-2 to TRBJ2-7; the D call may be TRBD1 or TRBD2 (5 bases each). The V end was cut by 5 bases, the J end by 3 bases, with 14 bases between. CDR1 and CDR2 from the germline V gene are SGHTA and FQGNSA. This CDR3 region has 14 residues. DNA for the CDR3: TGTGCCAGCAGCCCCGGGACCCTGTTCTACGAGCAGTACTTC. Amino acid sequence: CASSPGTLFYEQYF.

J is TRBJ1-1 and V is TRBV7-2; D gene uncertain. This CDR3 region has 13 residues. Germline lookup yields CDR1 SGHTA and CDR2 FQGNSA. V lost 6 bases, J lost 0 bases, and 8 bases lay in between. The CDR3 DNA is TGTGCCAGCAGAATGGGTCTGAACACTGAAGCTTTCTTT. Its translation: CASRMGLNTEAFF. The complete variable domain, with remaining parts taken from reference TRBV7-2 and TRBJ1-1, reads GAGVSQSPSNKVTEKGKDVELRCDPISGHTALYWYRQSLGQGLEFLIYFQGNSAPDKSGLPSDRFSAERTGGSVSTLTIQRTQQEDSAVYLCASRMGLNTEAFFGQGTRLTVV.

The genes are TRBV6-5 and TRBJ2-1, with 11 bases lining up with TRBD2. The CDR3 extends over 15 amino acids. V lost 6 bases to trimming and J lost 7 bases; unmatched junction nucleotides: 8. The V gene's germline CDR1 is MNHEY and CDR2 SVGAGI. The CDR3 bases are TGTGCCAGCAGCCGTCAGACTAGCGGGATAAATGAGCAGTTCTTC. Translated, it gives CASSRQTSGINEQFF.

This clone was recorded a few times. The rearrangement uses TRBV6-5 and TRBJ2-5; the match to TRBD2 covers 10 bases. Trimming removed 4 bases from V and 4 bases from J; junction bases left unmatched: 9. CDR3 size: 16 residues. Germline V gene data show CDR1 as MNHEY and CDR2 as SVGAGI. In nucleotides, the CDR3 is TGTGCCAGCAGTTCCGGGACTAGCGAGTCAAGAGAGACCCAGTACTTC. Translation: CASSSGTSESRETQYF.